These T cell receptor beta chains were read from a single sample in a study of OX40 agonist ivuxolimab in advanced cancers. The method was immunoSEQ multiplex PCR; TCRdb's version includes in-frame clones alone and lacks a portion of them. The sample has 25,000 to 30,000 clones; just over 90% are singletons. Specimen: CD4+ or CD8+ T cells sorted from blood, collected in a trial of the OX40 agonist ivuxolimab. These receptors were obtained from an adult with an advanced solid tumor such as melanoma, head and neck, liver or kidney cancer. The CDR3 runs from the conserved cysteine through the conserved F or W. The size of a clone is reported for some rows only, either as once, few or many, or as a class for expanded clones.

>NA|TRBV7-9|TRBJ1-4|15
CASSLRQGTNEKLFF
>NA|TRBV7-9|TRBJ1-2|18
CASTIGQGLVSGNYGYTF
>NA|TRBV19|TRBJ2-1|14
CASSLRVVHNEQFF
>NA|TRBV10-3|TRBJ2-1|15
CAISDSGSSYNEQFF
>NA|TRBV5-1|NA|14
CASSFGTGAYEQYF
>NA|TRBV7-9|TRBJ2-7|14
CASSPTAEWYEQYF
>NA|TRBV5-1|TRBJ2-1|18
CASSWGTSGSPSYNEQFF
>NA|TRBV7-9|TRBJ2-7|14
CASLLPEAPEEQYF
>NA|TRBV15|TRBJ2-2|15
CATSRVSGGIGELFF
>few|TRBV19|TRBJ2-7|14
CASSSGQGAYEQYF
>NA|TRBV7-9|TRBJ2-5|16
CASSLNLRLAGETQYF
>NA|TRBV18|TRBJ2-1|14
CAGSIAGGNNEQFF
>NA|TRBV6-5|TRBJ2-1|15
CASSYFAGDSNEQFF
>NA|TRBV7-9|NA|16
CASSAGTSGMSYEQYF
>NA|TRBV6-6|TRBJ1-1|10
CASRSDEAFF
>NA|TRBV4-1|TRBJ1-1|16
CASSQEPESPWLEAFF
>NA|TRBV5-6|TRBJ1-5|15
CASSLAADSNQPQHF
>NA|TRBV10-3|TRBJ2-5|17
CAISEIIRTSGGETQYF
>NA|TRBV27|TRBJ2-1|14
CASSPGQGVNEQFF
>NA|TRBV29-1|TRBJ2-7|11
CSVVTSGEQYF
>NA|TRBV9|TRBJ2-7|14
CASSPAMGPYEQYF
>NA|TRBV29-1|TRBJ2-5|18
CSGYIPGLAGPSQETQYF
>NA|TRBV7-9|NA|15
CASRATGLEVDEQYF
>NA|TRBV5-4|TRBJ2-7|14
CASSAGTSRYEQYF
>few|TRBV29-1|TRBJ1-1|15
CSVENPQGAGTEAFF
>NA|TRBV27|TRBJ2-3|16
CASSRIGLAGTDTQYF
>once|TRBV15|TRBJ1-4|17
CATSPRPLGATNEKLFF
>once|TRBV16|TRBJ1-4|11
CASAEGEKLFF
>NA|TRBV9|TRBJ2-1|17
CASSVSGRGNSYNEQFF
>NA|TRBV7-2|TRBJ2-2|13
CASSSLNTGELFF
>NA|TRBV5-3|TRBJ2-1|16
CARSIEGGASYNEQFF
>NA|TRBV9|TRBJ2-3|15
CASSVGGGSTDTQYF
>NA|TRBV19|TRBJ2-1|12
CASTTAYNEQFF
>NA|TRBV6-6|TRBJ1-1|12
CASTQTGDEAFF
>few|TRBV7-7|TRBJ2-2|16
CASSLGTSGTPGELFF
>NA|TRBV5-4|TRBJ2-2|16
CASSYRLAGVTGELFF
>NA|TRBV15|TRBJ2-4|16
CATSLKATAAKNIQYF
>NA|TRBV7-4|TRBJ1-3|17
CASSLACLLVAGNTIYF
>NA|TRBV11-2|TRBJ1-3|13
CATPGGAGNTIYF
>NA|TRBV19|TRBJ2-7|13
CASSRGSPLEQYF
>once|TRBV15|TRBJ1-5|15
CATSMQRGSNQPQHF
>NA|TRBV27|TRBJ2-1|15
CASSFSGTAVGEQFF
>NA|TRBV27|TRBJ2-7|15
CASSRGTGGINEQYF
>NA|TRBV7-2|TRBJ1-1|12
CASSLGATEAFF
>NA|TRBV5-1|TRBJ2-7|13
CASSLDLRGEQYF
>NA|TRBV13|TRBJ1-3|13
CASSLGQPNTIYF
>NA|TRBV19|TRBJ2-4|14
CATESGTGTNIQYF
>NA|TRBV7-7|NA|15
CASSSRFGSSYEQYF
>NA|TRBV27|TRBJ1-2|11
CAVGLPYGYTF
>NA|TRBV7-9|TRBJ2-1|15
CASSFRTSGHNEQFF